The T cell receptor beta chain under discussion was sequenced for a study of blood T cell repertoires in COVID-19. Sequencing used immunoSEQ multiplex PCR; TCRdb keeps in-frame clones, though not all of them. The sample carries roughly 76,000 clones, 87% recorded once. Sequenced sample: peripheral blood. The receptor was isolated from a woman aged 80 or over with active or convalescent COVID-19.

CDR3 region: CASSQDPLAGGDTQYF. The CDR3 DNA is TGTGCCAGCAGCCAAGATCCACTAGCGGGGGGGGACACCCAGTACTTC. The chain recombines TRBV3-1 (or the pseudogene TRBV3-2) with TRBJ2-5; TRBD2 agrees at 13 bases. Trimming took 0 bases from V and 8 from J; bases not matched to a gene: 6. Per germline, CDR1 LGHDT and CDR2 YNNKEL (reference sequence). This CDR3 has 16 amino acids.